This TCR beta chain was recovered during a study of T-cell memory formation after mild COVID-19. Study summary: TCR clusters mostly belonged to single donors. Study conclusions and caveats: Clones shrinking between day 15 and 85 showed a balanced CD4/CD8 split, and those that grew later tilted toward CD4+. The authors left the SARS-CoV-2 specificity of second-wave clones peaking on day 37 unconfirmed.

This CDR3 spans 13 amino acids. V was trimmed by 1 base and J by 3 bases, leaving 6 bases between them. Per germline, CDR1 LGHNA and CDR2 YSLEER. The TCR alpha and TCR beta cDNA libraries, bearing sample barcodes and UMIs, were generated by 5'RACE using constant-segment primers. TCRdb redid the calling of the 5' RACE reads with MiXCR, one entry per CDR3 protein. The table shows roughly 89,000 distinct CDR3 sequences, with more than 13% occurring only once. To note about this clonotype: What it recognizes is unknown.

This sequence originates from a man between 18 and 35 years old who had mild COVID-19 (a few samples of this study predate the infection). Cell type and time point are not known. The rearrangement joins TRBV4-3 to TRBJ2-5; D not resolved. Sequencing was carried out using PBMCs or a T cell subset sorted from them (not recorded which). CDR3 residues: CASSQGYEETQYF. The CDR3 DNA reads as TGCGCCAGCAGCCAAGGGTACGAAGAGACCCAGTACTTC.